This paragraph reports one T cell receptor beta chain. The sample belongs to a study of blood T cell repertoires in COVID-19. Assay used: immunoSEQ multiplex PCR; TCRdb lists only in-frame clones, some missing. The repertoire holds roughly 190,000 clones, with 85% to 90% as singletons. Germline assignment: CDR1 LGHDT and CDR2 YNNKEL (reference sequence). J lost 6 bases, V lost 3 bases, and 12 bases had no gene match. The CDR3 is 17 residues long. This sequence was found in a man aged 40-49 years with active or convalescent COVID-19. Input material: peripheral blood. This sequence joins TRBV3-1 (or the pseudogene TRBV3-2) and TRBJ2-2; 8 bases are shared with TRBD2. DNA for the CDR3: TGTGCCAGCAGCCACATGCGACTAGCGCGGTTTCCCGGGGAGCTGTTTTTT. As protein: CASSHMRLARFPGELFF.